This T cell receptor (beta chain) came from a study of graft-versus-host responses after intestinal transplantation. Whole-study findings and limits: After transplant, early declines in HvG clones were associated with peak levels of circulating GvH clones.

Plated together were approximately 200,000 CFSE-labeled responder cells and approximately 200,000 irradiated, violet-dye-labeled stimulator cells. CD4 and CD8 responders that proliferated in the reaction were FACS-sorted. The CDR3 extends over 15 amino acids. The germline V and J ends were trimmed by 1 base and 3 bases, with 16 bases remaining between them. Per germline, CDR1 GTSNPN and CDR2 SVGIG (reference sequence). Profiling relied on immunoSEQ multiplex PCR, and the TCRdb table lists in-frame clones only, not all of them. The data contain 23,000 or so clones, roughly 43% of them singletons. V and J are TRBV30 and TRBJ2-7; TRBD2 is a possible D gene (6 bases). This receptor was taken from a human patient who received an intestinal transplant. This sample comprised alloreactive CD4+ T cells from a mixed lymphocyte reaction culture, obtained before intestinal transplant. Subset meaning: CFSE-low proliferating T cells sorted from roughly 6-day pre-transplant mixed lymphocyte reaction (GvH or HvG direction). The CDR3 nucleotides are TGTGCCTGGAGTGCGAAGACTAGGAAGAGCTACGAGCAGTACTTC. Protein: CAWSAKTRKSYEQYF.